Detailed here is one TCR beta chain. The antigen this receptor binds is unknown. No qualities accompany the bases; no much larger clone lies one base away. The Qiagen DNeasy kit was used to extract genomic DNA from unsorted PBMCs and from the negatively selected CD4+ and CD8+ fractions. Amplification of TCR beta CDR3 regions was done by immunoSEQ multiplex PCR with primers that anneal to V and J segments. A synthetic immune receptor repertoire was used to minimize amplification bias, and any remaining bias was removed computationally after sequencing. On the study's bioinformatics: Custom Python scripts were used to quantify repertoire diversity as the Shannon entropy index. Unsorted, CD4+ and CD8+ repertoires were examined separately, except in combined analyses, for which CD4+ and CD8+ sequences were merged in silico. TCRdb's version of the immuneACCESS table is confined to in-frame rearrangements and falls short of the full clone set. An unresolved V gene accounts for under half of the shortfall where checked; the remainder is of unknown origin. The V and J calls and clone size were taken over from that table, and D and trimming were inferred from the DNA. The table for this sample lists approximately 14,000 clones; roughly nine tenths of them were counted only once. Jointly, the top ten make up approximately 5% of the sample.

These data originate in a study of PD-1 blockade in classical Hodgkin lymphoma (TCRdb year 2020). Regarding the study in general: To define a peripheral blood immune signature of response to PD-1 blockade in classical Hodgkin lymphoma, the study combined TCR beta sequencing with CyTOF. Study-wide findings and limitations: Only a single clinical trial cohort was studied, and what caused the repertoire differences, possibly disease activity or prior therapy, remained undefined. Baseline TCR diversity was reported to be lower in newly diagnosed patients than in healthy donors, and even lower in relapsed/refractory patients.

CDR1 and CDR2 are read off the germline V gene as SGHNT and YENEEA. Relative to germline, V is 5 bases shorter and J is 4 bases shorter, with 13 bases between their ends. The CDR3 numbers 14 residues from cysteine through phenylalanine. Only the CDR3 part of the read is kept: 42 bases, read in frame from the first base. Interpreted using the paper, the time point label stands for: newly diagnosed, previously untreated cHL patient sample. Magnetic negative selection with a Miltenyi CD8+ T cell isolation kit was used to purify CD8+ T cells from thawed PBMCs. As a comparison group for the relapsed/refractory trial patients, PBMCs were sequenced from patients with newly diagnosed, previously untreated classical Hodgkin lymphoma. Peripheral blood was collected in 8 mL Vacutainer Cell Preparation Tubes, from which PBMCs were isolated by centrifugation and then cryopreserved. Purified CD4+ and CD8+ fractions were prepared only for cases in which an additional PBMC sample was available. Magnetically labelled cells were removed on LS columns in a quadroMACS separator, and the flow-through was collected as the purified fraction.

The source of this sequence is a human donor with classical Hodgkin lymphoma. Sequenced: CD8+ T cells from blood. The rearranged chain carries TRBV11-3 and TRBJ2-3; the D segment could be TRBD2, given 5 matching bases. The CDR3 in this case is CASSPPSSADTQYF. The sequenced DNA is TGTGCCAGCAGCCCCCCGAGTAGCGCAGATACGCAGTATTTT.